The clone carrying this T cell receptor beta chain was observed a few times. Its target is unknown. The entry originates in a study of blood T cells in healthy people across ages. General study results and limits: Naive CD4+ cells and diversity were both higher in long-lived donors than in aged donors. Observed TCR beta diversity showed a strong correlation with the percentage of naive T cells as measured by flow cytometry.

No fewer than 7 million PBMCs went into each sample. A J-beta primer mix and a sample-barcoded 5' primer were used in a second PCR of about 7 to 12 cycles. A 12-random-nucleotide template-switch adaptor tagged each cDNA molecule. TCRdb reanalysed the 5' RACE reads using MiXCR and keeps one entry per CDR3 protein. The repertoire holds about 780,000 distinct CDR3 sequences, with under 80% as singletons. This sequence originates from a man aged 30 to 39 in good health. Sequencing input: blood.

The CDR3 here is CASSLADRGWQETQYF. CDR3 DNA: TGCGCCAGCAGCTTGGCAGACAGGGGTTGGCAAGAGACCCAGTACTTC. This chain uses TRBV5-1 with TRBJ2-5, with 8 bases aligning to TRBD1. This CDR3 is built from 16 residues. Germline values: CDR1 SGHRS, CDR2 YFSETQ. V shed 0 bases, J shed 2 bases, and the junction held 6 bases outside the gene matches.